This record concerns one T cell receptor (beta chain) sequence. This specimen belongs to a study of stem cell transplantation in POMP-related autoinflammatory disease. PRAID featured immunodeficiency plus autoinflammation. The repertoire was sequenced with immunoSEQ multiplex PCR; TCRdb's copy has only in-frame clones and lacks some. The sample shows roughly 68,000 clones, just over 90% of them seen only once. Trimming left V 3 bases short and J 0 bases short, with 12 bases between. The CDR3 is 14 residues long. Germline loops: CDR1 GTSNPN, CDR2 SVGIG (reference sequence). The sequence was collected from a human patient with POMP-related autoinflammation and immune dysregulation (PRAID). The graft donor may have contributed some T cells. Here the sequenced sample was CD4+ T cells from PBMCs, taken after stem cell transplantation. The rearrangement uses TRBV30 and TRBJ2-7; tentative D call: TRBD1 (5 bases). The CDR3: CAWRRQGLSYEQYF. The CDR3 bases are TGTGCCTGGAGGCGGCAGGGCCTCTCCTACGAGCAGTACTTC.